These 13 T cell receptor beta chains were sequenced from one sample in a study of post-analysis software for immune sequencing data. These receptors lack a known antigen. Unique molecular identifiers tagged the TCR beta cDNA libraries. Using its own MiXCR run on the PCR reads, TCRdb lists one record per CDR3 protein. The data show 750,000 to 950,000 distinct CDR3 sequences, more than 45% seen once. Study-wide points: Roughly 5 TRBV segments (TRBV5-6, TRBV5-1 and TRBV20-1 among them) occurred more frequently in patients than in controls.

Material for sequencing was blood. All receptors come from a girl between 10 and 17 years old with multiple sclerosis.

The V call is TRBV12-3 or TRBV12-4, the J call TRBJ2-1; 9 bases are shared with TRBD2. Trimming took 3 bases from V and 6 from J; bases not matched to a gene: 6. The CDR3 runs to 15 residues. The DNA for the CDR3 is TGTGCCAGCAGTTTTACCGGGACTAGCATCAATGAGCAGTTCTTC. The encoded protein is CASSFTGTSINEQFF.

The chain links TRBV9 to TRBJ2-7, with TRBD2 identical over 7 bases. The DNA end lines up better with TRBJ2-5; the J call may be wrong. The germline gives CDR1 SGDLS, CDR2 YYNGEE. This CDR3 contains 14 residues. CDR3: CASSVAGGMETQYF. CDR3 bases: TGTGCCAGCAGCGTAGCGGGAGGAATGGAGACCCAGTACTTC.

This clonotype was recorded a few times. This chain links TRBV9 with TRBJ1-1; unclear D gene. CDR1 SGDLS and CDR2 YYNGEE come from the germline V gene. The germline V and J ends were trimmed by 4 bases and 4 bases, with 14 bases remaining between them. This CDR3 comprises 14 residues. The chain's CDR3 is CASSPTRESTEAFF. The CDR3 bases are TGTGCCAGCAGCCCGACGCGGGAGTCCACTGAAGCTTTCTTT.

A few counts support this clonotype. CDR3 residues: CASSPRPAQETQYF. The CDR3 DNA sequence: TGTGCCAGCAGCCCCCGTCCAGCCCAAGAGACCCAGTACTTC. The chain recombines TRBV9 with TRBJ2-5; D gene unclear. CDR1 SGDLS and CDR2 YYNGEE come from the germline V gene. The CDR3 extends over 14 amino acids. V shed 4 bases and J shed 1 base, with 11 bases lying between them.

This clonotype was detected once. The gene calls are TRBV5-1 and TRBJ2-5; D possibly uses TRBD1 or TRBD2 (5 bases each). The closer fit of TRBJ2-7 to the DNA end suggests the J call may be wrong. The CDR3 contains 14 residues. Germline V gene data show CDR1 as SGHRS and CDR2 as YFSETQ. The CDR3 DNA follows: TGCGCCAGCAGCCCCGGGACGGATCTTTACGAGCAGTACTTC. It is translated as CASSPGTDLYEQYF.

The chain links TRBV7-9 to TRBJ2-5; 7 bases align to TRBD1. The J call may be incorrect, as the DNA end agrees better with TRBJ2-7. Germline V gives CDR1 SEHNR, CDR2 FQNEAQ (reference sequence). This CDR3 contains 14 residues. The CDR3 loop is CASSTDRVTYEQYF. CDR3 bases: TGTGCCAGCAGCACCGACAGGGTTACCTACGAGCAGTACTTC.

This clonotype showed up just a few times. V and J are TRBV15 and TRBJ1-2, with 8 bases identical to TRBD1. Germline assignment: CDR1 LNHNV and CDR2 YYDKDF (reference sequence). Germline trimming cut 1 base from V and 5 bases from J; bases unmatched to any gene: 9. The CDR3 loop spans 16 amino acids. In DNA form, the CDR3 reads TGTGCCACCAGCAGAGGCCCGGACAGGGCTCAATATGGCTACACCTTC. This codes for CATSRGPDRAQYGYTF.

CDR3 in DNA: TGTGCCAGCAGCCAAGGCGGGGTCACAGATACGCAGTATTTT. Translating gives CASSQGGVTDTQYF. J is TRBJ2-3 and V is TRBV4-2; D may be TRBD2 (6 bases). Germline values: CDR1 LGHNA, CDR2 YNFKEQ. The CDR3 runs to 14 residues. The V gene lost 1 base and the J gene lost 2 bases, with 7 bases spanning the gap.

This chain connects TRBV12-3 or TRBV12-4 to TRBJ2-1; 9 bases line up with TRBD1. The V gene end was trimmed by 2 bases and the J gene end by 7 bases; junction bases not matched to a gene: 12. The CDR3 is 17 amino acids. The CDR3, as DNA: TGTGCCAGCAGTTTAAACGGAGGACAGGGGCCTGAAAATGAGCAGTTCTTC. It specifies CASSLNGGQGPENEQFF.

The V gene is TRBV6-5, the J gene TRBJ2-5; weak D call: TRBD1 (5 bases). The germline V gene has CDR1 MNHEY and CDR2 SVGAGI. This CDR3 spans 15 amino acids. Trimming took 0 bases from V and 2 from J, leaving 10 bases between them. The CDR3 reads CASSYSAGRQETQYF. CDR3 nucleotide sequence: TGTGCCAGCAGTTACTCGGCAGGGCGACAAGAGACCCAGTACTTC.

This CDR3 is CASSPGGRQGSAKNIQYF. The CDR3 coding sequence is TGTGCCAGCAGCCCCGGCGGGAGACAGGGGAGCGCCAAAAACATTCAGTACTTC. The V and J genes are TRBV7-8 and TRBJ2-4; weak D call: TRBD1 (8 bases). The germline V and J ends were trimmed by 5 bases and 1 base, with 21 bases remaining between them. This CDR3 is built from 18 residues. Germline CDR1 SGHVS, CDR2 FQNEAQ.

This chain joins TRBV10-3 and TRBJ2-7, with D uncertain. This CDR3 has 14 residues. Germline V gene sequence: CDR1 ENHRY, CDR2 SYGVKD. V was cut by 6 bases and J by 0 bases, with 12 bases left in between. CDR3: CAIRPTGPSYEQYF. The DNA for the CDR3 is TGTGCCATCAGGCCGACTGGACCCTCCTACGAGCAGTACTTC.

This rearrangement joins TRBV20-1 to TRBJ1-2; perhaps TRBD1 as D (5 bases). Germline CDR1 DFQATT, CDR2 SNEGSKA (reference sequence). This CDR3 comprises 14 residues. Trimming stripped 0 bases from V and 8 bases from J, with 16 bases between. The CDR3 nucleotides read TGCAGTGCTAGAGATGGTTCAGCCCGGGGCGGCTACACCTTC. Translation gives CSARDGSARGGYTF.